This T cell receptor beta chain came from a study of shared T cell receptors in the human thymus. The ends lost 4 bases at V and 0 bases at J; junction bases unmatched: 15. The germline V gene encodes CDR1 MNHEY and CDR2 SMNVEV (reference sequence). The CDR3 runs 19 residues. Assay: immunoSEQ multiplex PCR; the TCRdb copy retains only in-frame clones and omits some. The sample has about 660,000 clones, around nine tenths seen once. The same specimen was also included in a second study, on human thymus T cells. That investigation notes: Corrective surgery for congenital heart defects was being performed on the healthy Finnish infants who served as donors. Thymic repertoires from unrelated individuals overlapped highly, related research reported.

The material sequenced was thymocytes. V usage is TRBV27 and J usage is TRBJ2-7; 10 bases map to TRBD2. The TCR was taken from a boy under two years old with a congenital heart defect. DNA for the CDR3: TGTGCCAGCAGTTCGTCGAGCGGGAGGGCCGACTTCCACTCCTACGAGCAGTACTTC. Translation: CASSSSSGRADFHSYEQYF.